The rows below give T cell receptor beta chains drawn from one sample of a study of cytomegalovirus exposure and HLA in healthy donors. Only in-frame clones appear in the TCRdb table, and some are missing; sequencing was by immunoSEQ multiplex PCR. The sample includes about 140,000 clones, approximately 84% seen only once; the top ten take approximately 1.3%. Sequenced: PBMCs. These receptors originate from a man younger than 40 in good health and CMV-seropositive. CDR3s leave out the opening cysteine and the closing phenylalanine or tryptophan. Fields, in order: V gene, CDR3 length, clone size, CDR3 protein. Not all rows give a size; the values are once, few, many and, for expanded clones, a class.

V gene: TRBV21-1; CDR3 length: 13; clone size: -; CDR3 protein: ASSKRVRGPYEQY
V gene: TRBV29-1; CDR3 length: 13; clone size: -; CDR3 protein: SVEDTQREGYEQY
V gene: TRBV7-9; CDR3 length: 15; clone size: -; CDR3 protein: ASSLGKIQSTNEKLF
V gene: TRBV6-5; CDR3 length: 14; clone size: -; CDR3 protein: ASSYVIQGGGYEQY
V gene: TRBV9; CDR3 length: 13; clone size: -; CDR3 protein: ASSVGTSVYNEQF
V gene: TRBV7-7; CDR3 length: 13; clone size: -; CDR3 protein: ASSLGASGRGEQF
V gene: TRBV2; CDR3 length: 11; clone size: -; CDR3 protein: ASSDYVTGNQY
V gene: TRBV10-1; CDR3 length: 14; clone size: -; CDR3 protein: ASSGKGAAPKETQY
V gene: TRBV11-2; CDR3 length: 15; clone size: -; CDR3 protein: ASSSTAATSGRSLGY
V gene: TRBV2; CDR3 length: 14; clone size: -; CDR3 protein: ASRASGATNTGELF
V gene: TRBV13; CDR3 length: 13; clone size: -; CDR3 protein: ASSSGLAGANEQF
V gene: TRBV19; CDR3 length: 12; clone size: -; CDR3 protein: ATGWARGGDEQF
V gene: TRBV7-7; CDR3 length: 13; clone size: -; CDR3 protein: ASSLKAGAQETQY
V gene: TRBV2; CDR3 length: 13; clone size: -; CDR3 protein: ASSVSRDSAYEQY
V gene: TRBV28; CDR3 length: 12; clone size: -; CDR3 protein: ASREQGKDTEAF
V gene: TRBV28; CDR3 length: 13; clone size: -; CDR3 protein: ASTLAGGSNQPQH
V gene: TRBV28; CDR3 length: 13; clone size: few; CDR3 protein: ASSSLDRGNTEAF
V gene: TRBV6-1; CDR3 length: 11; clone size: -; CDR3 protein: ASSSQGAIEAF
V gene: TRBV6-5; CDR3 length: 11; clone size: -; CDR3 protein: ASSGGRGTEAF
V gene: TRBV28; CDR3 length: 12; clone size: once; CDR3 protein: ASSTGQANYGYT
V gene: TRBV7-3; CDR3 length: 17; clone size: -; CDR3 protein: ASSLISSGGGLSYNEQF
V gene: TRBV7-2; CDR3 length: 12; clone size: -; CDR3 protein: ASSQGQSYTEAF
V gene: TRBV5-4; CDR3 length: 13; clone size: -; CDR3 protein: ASNPQGARSSEQY
V gene: TRBV6-1; CDR3 length: 14; clone size: -; CDR3 protein: ASSDWAGGPSYEQY
V gene: TRBV10-3; CDR3 length: 12; clone size: -; CDR3 protein: AIKPAGGSYEQY
V gene: TRBV9; CDR3 length: 13; clone size: -; CDR3 protein: ASSVSGASNEKLF
V gene: TRBV7-2; CDR3 length: 14; clone size: -; CDR3 protein: ASSLGAGLMNTEAF
V gene: TRBV15; CDR3 length: 13; clone size: -; CDR3 protein: ATSRVAGGPETQY
V gene: TRBV7-9; CDR3 length: 9; clone size: -; CDR3 protein: ASNQGAGYT
V gene: TRBV6-1; CDR3 length: 13; clone size: -; CDR3 protein: ASGLAGYAGNEQF
V gene: TRBV7-6; CDR3 length: 13; clone size: -; CDR3 protein: ASSLYPSDQETQY
V gene: TRBV30; CDR3 length: 12; clone size: -; CDR3 protein: AWSDGTGSDTQY
V gene: TRBV28; CDR3 length: 12; clone size: -; CDR3 protein: ASKADAAGGELF
V gene: TRBV5-1; CDR3 length: 14; clone size: -; CDR3 protein: ASSIGTSDDTDTQY
V gene: TRBV6-1; CDR3 length: 13; clone size: -; CDR3 protein: ASTQPAQGNFEQY
V gene: TRBV4-1; CDR3 length: 15; clone size: once; CDR3 protein: ASSQGLGSGSPDTQY
V gene: TRBV2; CDR3 length: 12; clone size: once; CDR3 protein: ASSGQVYNQPQH
V gene: TRBV5-8; CDR3 length: 16; clone size: -; CDR3 protein: ASSSDTRDKLAKNIQY
V gene: TRBV29-1; CDR3 length: 11; clone size: -; CDR3 protein: SVASTTSYEQY
V gene: TRBV2; CDR3 length: 13; clone size: -; CDR3 protein: ASTPQGVTNEKLF
V gene: TRBV6-1; CDR3 length: 11; clone size: -; CDR3 protein: ARTVGVADTQY
V gene: TRBV6-5; CDR3 length: 12; clone size: few; CDR3 protein: ASREGGGQTEAF
V gene: TRBV6-6; CDR3 length: 12; clone size: -; CDR3 protein: ASSFGQGSTEAF
V gene: TRBV6-1; CDR3 length: 16; clone size: -; CDR3 protein: ASSVLPQGALSNQPQH
V gene: TRBV7-2; CDR3 length: 11; clone size: -; CDR3 protein: ASSPNPAEPQH
V gene: TRBV6-5; CDR3 length: 12; clone size: -; CDR3 protein: ASSYSRWNTEAF
V gene: TRBV11-2; CDR3 length: 16; clone size: -; CDR3 protein: ASSIGQAGWSTNEKLF
V gene: TRBV5-1; CDR3 length: 12; clone size: -; CDR3 protein: ASSLGGDTHEQY
V gene: TRBV7-9; CDR3 length: 11; clone size: -; CDR3 protein: ASSSKTGEGYT
V gene: TRBV6-6; CDR3 length: 13; clone size: -; CDR3 protein: ATSTGGDPREKLF
V gene: TRBV9; CDR3 length: 16; clone size: -; CDR3 protein: ASSVGTSGGLPSYEQY
V gene: TRBV30; CDR3 length: 11; clone size: -; CDR3 protein: AWSATRLETQY
V gene: TRBV7-6; CDR3 length: 15; clone size: few; CDR3 protein: ASSLAQGTPGGNEQF
V gene: TRBV7-9; CDR3 length: 9; clone size: few; CDR3 protein: ASILNTEAF
V gene: TRBV5-5; CDR3 length: 13; clone size: -; CDR3 protein: ASSLNRGGTGELF
V gene: TRBV6-5; CDR3 length: 13; clone size: -; CDR3 protein: ASSSSGTAYEKLF
V gene: TRBV9; CDR3 length: 16; clone size: -; CDR3 protein: ASSRGTVSPSYNSPLH
V gene: TRBV5-4; CDR3 length: 14; clone size: -; CDR3 protein: ASSLGTAPNTGELF
V gene: TRBV18; CDR3 length: 12; clone size: -; CDR3 protein: ASSDTGVRDTQY